What follows describes a single TCR beta chain. Either two negative PCRs, clearance, or symptom resolution qualified Cohort 3 donors as recovered. This record belongs to a study of blood T cell repertoires in COVID-19. The overall study: The analysed material was cDNA or gDNA that came from T cells, B-cell-depleted T cells, or PBMCs.

Germline values: CDR1 KGHSH, CDR2 LQKENI. CDR3 size: 13 residues. Trimming cost V 0 bases and J 5 bases, with 8 bases left between them. Some clones are missing from TCRdb's copy, which holds only in-frame ones; the method was immunoSEQ multiplex PCR. Of a few hundred thousand clones listed, roughly 88% were seen once; the top ten hold under 2.5%. The source of this sequence is a woman aged 45-59 years who had recovered from COVID-19. The sequencing sample was made of PBMCs or T cells enriched from blood (not recorded which). The gene calls are TRBV18 and TRBJ2-7; maybe TRBD1 (6 bases). DNA for the CDR3: TGTGCCAGCTCACCACCGGACAGCCACGAGCAGTACTTC. Its protein is CASSPPDSHEQYF.